This T cell receptor beta chain came from a study of Ad26.COV2.S vaccination and SARS-CoV-2 variants. Study observations and caveats: An underestimation of total T cell responses may have resulted from the TCR breadth and depth analyses. Vaccine and placebo groups showed comparable non-spike TCR breadth.

In regard to this clone: The antigen is not known.

Sample treatment: 15 to 20 received Ad26.COV2.S at low or high dose, single or two shots; several received placebo; per-sample allocation not given. Sampling took place 63 days after the first vaccine or placebo injection. Sequencing was performed with immunoSEQ multiplex PCR; in TCRdb, only in-frame clones are kept and a portion is missing. The data show under 550,000 clones, approximately 90% seen once. The CDR3 has 15 amino acids. Germline CDR1 is MNHEY and CDR2 is SVGAGI. V lost 4 bases to trimming and J lost 0 bases, with 10 bases between them. The sequence was collected from a person aged 18-65 years who received the Ad26.COV2.S COVID-19 vaccine or a placebo. This chain joins TRBV6-5 and TRBJ2-1; D is uncertain. The material was peripheral blood, obtained in a trial of Ad26.COV2.S vaccine versus placebo. The CDR3 region is CASSFSYSSYNEQFF. The CDR3, as DNA: TGTGCCAGCAGTTTCTCCTACAGCTCCTACAATGAGCAGTTCTTC.